This passage covers 21 T cell receptor beta chains from one sample sequenced in a study of identical twins. TCRdb redid the calling of the 5' RACE reads with MiXCR, one entry per CDR3 protein. The sample consists of roughly 750,000 distinct CDR3 sequences, approximately 21% of them appearing once. The same data also contributed to another study, on T cells expressing NK-cell markers.

The sample comprised PBMCs. These receptors all come from a woman aged 18-29 years in good health.

This clonotype showed up many times. The rearrangement links TRBV6-5 to TRBJ1-2; possible D gene TRBD1, 5 bases. The V end lost 0 bases, the J end lost 6 bases, and 8 bases lay between the germline ends. The CDR3 contains 13 residues. Germline values: CDR1 MNHEY, CDR2 SVGAGI. CDR3 sequence reads: CASSYSAGNGYTF. DNA for the CDR3: TGTGCCAGCAGTTACTCGGCAGGGAATGGCTACACCTTC.

The rearrangement links TRBV6-5 to TRBJ1-6; no reliable D call. Trimming took off 0 bases at V and 5 bases at J, with 8 bases between the two ends. Germline-derived CDR1 and CDR2 are MNHEY and SVGAGI. The CDR3 is made up of 15 amino acids. The chain's CDR3 is CASSYSKLNNSPLHF. In nucleotides, the CDR3 is TGTGCCAGCAGTTACTCGAAACTTAATAATTCACCCCTCCACTTT.

The rearrangement joins TRBV20-1 to TRBJ2-3, with TRBD2 matching over 13 bases. J gave up 0 bases and V 6 bases, and 12 bases lay outside the gene matches. The CDR3 loop spans 18 amino acids. Germline V gene data show CDR1 as DFQATT and CDR2 as SNEGSKA (reference sequence). CDR3 sequence: CSATGTSGKRLSTDTQYF. The CDR3 DNA sequence: TGCAGTGCCACTGGGACTAGCGGGAAGCGACTTAGCACAGATACGCAGTATTTT.

The V gene is TRBV4-3, the J gene TRBJ1-2, with D maybe TRBD1 (5 bases). The CDR3 has 14 amino acids. CDR1 is LGHNA and CDR2 is YSLEER in the germline V gene. V dropped 0 bases and J dropped 7 bases, with 12 bases sitting between them. The CDR3 coding sequence is TGCGCCAGCAGCCAAGATGCGGGGGGGGTTGGCTACACCTTC. This sequence encodes CASSQDAGGVGYTF.

This clonotype appeared many times. V is TRBV7-2 and J is TRBJ2-7; D gene uncertain. The germline V gene encodes CDR1 SGHTA and CDR2 FQGNSA. V was cut by 2 bases and J by 2 bases, with 4 bases left in between. There are 12 residues in the CDR3. CDR3 amino acids: CASSLTTYEQYF. As DNA, the CDR3 is TGTGCCAGCAGCTTAACGACCTACGAGCAGTACTTC.

The rearrangement joins TRBV10-3 to TRBJ2-7; tentative D call: TRBD2 (6 bases). Germline CDR1 ENHRY, CDR2 SYGVKD. Trimming left V 4 bases short and J 2 bases short, with 15 bases between. The CDR3 extends over 15 amino acids. CDR3 DNA sequence: TGTGCCATCAGTGCCCCTGGAGGGATTACCTACGAGCAGTACTTC. Translation gives CAISAPGGITYEQYF.

This clonotype was picked up a small number of times. This chain uses TRBV6-5 with TRBJ2-3, with D maybe TRBD1 (5 bases). The CDR3 consists of 15 residues. V dropped 4 bases and J dropped 2 bases, with 13 bases sitting between them. CDR1 is MNHEY and CDR2 is SVGAGI in the germline V gene. CDR3 DNA: TGTGCCAGCAGTTTCGCAGGGTCAGCCACAGATACGCAGTATTTT. This codes for CASSFAGSATDTQYF.

This clonotype was seen a few times. The chain combines TRBV6-2 or TRBV6-3 with TRBJ2-5, with D maybe TRBD2 (6 bases). The CDR3 has 13 residues. V gave up 8 bases and J gave up 1 base, with 11 bases separating them. The germline V gene encodes CDR1 MNHEY and CDR2 SVGEGT. CDR3 in amino acids: CASRGTSQETQYF. CDR3 DNA sequence: TGTGCCAGCCGGGGGACTTCCCAAGAGACCCAGTACTTC.

This sequence joins TRBV7-1 and TRBJ2-7, with 8 bases that match TRBD1. TRBV7-1 carries the ORF label, with uncertain function. Trimming removed 7 bases from V and 0 bases from J; junction bases left unmatched: 5. This CDR3 comprises 14 residues. In DNA form, the CDR3 reads TGTGCCAGCACCACGACAGGGGTCTCCTACGAGCAGTACTTC. Amino acid sequence: CASTTTGVSYEQYF.

This clonotype was observed many times. Its ends do not fully match the called genes, so a read error is possible. The chain is built from TRBV7-9 and TRBJ2-1, with D unresolved. CDR1 is SEHNR, CDR2 FQNEAQ, per germline (reference sequence). The CDR3 runs 13 residues. DNA for the CDR3: TGCGCCAGCAGCTTGGCCCTAAGGAATGAGCAGTTCTTC. The encoded protein is CASSLALRNEQFF.

The rearrangement joins TRBV4-3 to TRBJ1-6; D might be TRBD1 (5 bases). The CDR3 is 18 residues long. V was shortened by 0 bases and J by 6 bases, with 18 bases between the two germline ends. The V gene's germline CDR1 is LGHNA and CDR2 YSLEER. CDR3 residues: CASSQERGAGWVNSPLHF. The CDR3 nucleotides are TGCGCCAGCAGCCAAGAGCGAGGGGCAGGGTGGGTTAATTCACCCCTCCACTTT.

On this clonotype itself: A read error may account for a junction end that differs from germline. The genes are TRBV7-7 and TRBJ2-2; D gene unclear. The length of the CDR3 is 14 residues. The germline V gene has CDR1 SSHAT and CDR2 FNYEAQ (reference sequence). The DNA of the CDR3 is TGTGCTAGCAGCACTCGGTTGAACACCGGGGAGCTGTTTTTT. It yields the protein CASSTRLNTGELFF.

The chain couples TRBV3-1 to TRBJ1-1; 9 nucleotides align to TRBD1. Germline assignment: CDR1 LGHDT and CDR2 YNNKEL (reference sequence). CDR3 length equals 15 residues. The V and J ends lost 4 bases and 5 bases, in that order; junction bases with no gene match: 8. The DNA for the CDR3 is TGTGCCAGCAGCCTAGGGACAGGGAGTACGACTGAAGCTTTCTTT. This encodes CASSLGTGSTTEAFF.

This clonotype was recorded many times. The J gene is TRBJ1-3, the V gene TRBV6-1; D possibly corresponds to TRBD1 (5 bases). This CDR3 spans 11 amino acids. CDR1 is MNHNS and CDR2 is SASEGT in the germline V gene. Trimming left V 7 bases short and J 8 bases short, with 9 bases between. The CDR3 coding sequence is TGTGCCAGCAAGCAGGGCGACACCATATATTTT. The encoded protein is CASKQGDTIYF.

This clonotype was found many times. The V gene is TRBV6-5, the J gene TRBJ1-6; D gene unclear. CDR3 size: 12 residues. Germline V CDR1 and CDR2: MNHEY, SVGAGI. V lost 0 bases and J lost 10, with 4 bases in between. The CDR3 DNA reads as TGTGCCAGCAGTTACTCGTGGTCACCCCTCCACTTT. Its protein is CASSYSWSPLHF.

This clonotype was detected a few times. This chain links TRBV12-3 or TRBV12-4 with TRBJ2-7; the D is unclear. CDR3 length equals 12 residues. V lost 6 bases, J lost 3 bases, and 9 bases lay in between. CDR3 region: CASSSHYYEQYF. In DNA, the CDR3 is TGTGCCAGCAGCTCCCATTACTACGAGCAGTACTTC.

This clonotype appeared a few times. The chain has TRBV7-2 and TRBJ2-7, with 8 bases aligning to TRBD2. The germline V gene encodes CDR1 SGHTA and CDR2 FQGNSA. Losses at the gene ends were 5 bases for V and 4 bases for J; bases not matched to a gene: 10. This CDR3 spans 15 amino acids. In DNA form, the CDR3 reads TGTGCCAGCAGCAACAGACTAACTAGCGGATACGAGCAGTACTTC. Translating it yields CASSNRLTSGYEQYF.

This chain uses TRBV29-1 with TRBJ2-7; TRBD1 aligns across 9 bases. Germline V gene data show CDR1 as SQVTM and CDR2 as ANQGSEA. The V and J ends lost 6 bases and 5 bases, in that order; junction bases with no gene match: 8. CDR3 length: 13 amino acids. CDR3 loop: CSVGQGSVDEQYF. CDR3 nucleotides: TGCAGCGTCGGACAGGGGTCGGTGGACGAGCAGTACTTC.

This clonotype came up a few times. The V call is TRBV20-1, the J call TRBJ2-1, with D possibly called TRBD1 or TRBD2 (5 bases each). This CDR3 is built from 14 residues. Looked up from germline, CDR1 is DFQATT and CDR2 is SNEGSKA (reference sequence). With 5 bases removed from V and 0 bases from J, the gap between germline ends came to 11 bases. CDR3 coding DNA: TGCAGTGCTGAGGGGCAAAGCTCCTACAATGAGCAGTTCTTC. It yields the protein CSAEGQSSYNEQFF.

V gene TRBV4-1 combines with J gene TRBJ2-3; the match to TRBD2 covers 10 bases. CDR1 is MGHRA and CDR2 is YSYEKL in the germline V gene. Germline trimming cut 1 base from V and 4 bases from J; bases unmatched to any gene: 5. The CDR3 contains 16 residues. The CDR3 DNA sequence: TGCGCCAGCAGCCAAGGTCAGCGGGGGGGCTCAGATACGCAGTATTTT. It specifies CASSQGQRGGSDTQYF.

CDR3 in DNA: TGTGCCAGCAGGGGGGAATCGAGGGGGGCTGAAGCTTTCTTT. Encoded protein: CASRGESRGAEAFF. The rearrangement joins TRBV6-1 to TRBJ1-1; a possible D gene is TRBD1 (6 bases). The CDR3 is 14 residues long. In germline, CDR1 is MNHNS, CDR2 SASEGT. V dropped 6 bases and J dropped 6 bases, with 17 bases sitting between them.